The TCR beta chain described here comes from a study of glioma-infiltrating T cells after dendritic cell vaccination. Sample time point: after dendritic cell vaccination, including at tumor progression/relapse. This CDR3 is 13 amino acids long. Germline-derived CDR1 and CDR2 are MDHEN and SYDVKM. Trimming cost V 5 bases and J 1 base, with 8 bases left between them. Produced via immunoSEQ multiplex PCR; TCRdb's table is partial and in-frame only. Here the sample spans 91,000 or so clones, more than 70% being singletons. The chain combines TRBV28 with TRBJ1-1; D not resolved. This TCR was sampled from a human donor with glioblastoma. The sample in question was blood, obtained after dendritic cell vaccination. This CDR3 reads CASSPRQNTEAFF. The CDR3 region has the DNA TGTGCCAGCAGTCCCCGACAGAACACTGAAGCTTTCTTT.